The TCR beta chain described here comes from a study of blood T cell repertoires in COVID-19. Overall study: The United States, Italy and Spain provided the acute and convalescent COVID-19 samples. PBMCs, B-cell-depleted T cells, or T cells were the source of the cDNA or gDNA that made up the material.

The CDR3 has 15 amino acids. Trimming shortened V by 0 bases and J by 1 base, and 10 bases separated the two germline ends. Germline assignment: CDR1 MNHEY and CDR2 SVGAGI. As handled by the study authors: Scientists estimated how many nucleated cells there were by amplifying reference gene primers. The assay was immunoSEQ multiplex PCR, and TCRdb's table has in-frame clones only and misses some. V, J and clone size are those of that table, while D and trimming were read from the DNA. Of 40,000 to 50,000 clones in the sample, about four fifths were seen once. The sequence came from a man aged 35 to 55 with active or convalescent COVID-19. The rearrangement uses TRBV6-5 and TRBJ2-7; D is perhaps TRBD1 (6 bases). Sequencing input: peripheral blood. CDR3 DNA: TGTGCCAGCAGTTACTCGTACAGGGAATCCTACGAGCAGTACTTC. It is translated as CASSYSYRESYEQYF.